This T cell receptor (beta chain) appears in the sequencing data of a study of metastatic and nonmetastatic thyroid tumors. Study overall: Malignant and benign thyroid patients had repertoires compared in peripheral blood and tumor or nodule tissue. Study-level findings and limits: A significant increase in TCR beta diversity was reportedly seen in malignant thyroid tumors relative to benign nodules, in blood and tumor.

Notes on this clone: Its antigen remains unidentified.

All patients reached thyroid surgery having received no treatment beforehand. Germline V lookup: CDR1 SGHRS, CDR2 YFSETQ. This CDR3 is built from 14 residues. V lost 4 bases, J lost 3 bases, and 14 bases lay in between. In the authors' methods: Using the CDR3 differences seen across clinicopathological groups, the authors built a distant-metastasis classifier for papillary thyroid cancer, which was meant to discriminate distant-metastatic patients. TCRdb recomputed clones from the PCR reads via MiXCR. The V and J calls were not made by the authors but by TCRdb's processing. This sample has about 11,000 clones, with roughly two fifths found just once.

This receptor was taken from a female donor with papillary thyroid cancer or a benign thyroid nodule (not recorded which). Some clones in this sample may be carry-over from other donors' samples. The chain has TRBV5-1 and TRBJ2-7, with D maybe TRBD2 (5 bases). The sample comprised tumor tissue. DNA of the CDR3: TGCGCCAGCAGCGAGCTAGCCCTCAGCTACGAGCAGTACTTC. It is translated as CASSELALSYEQYF.